The clone carrying this TCR beta chain was counted ten times or more. Little can be read into the size of this beta chain, an off-target read in a library designed for alpha chains. The CDR3 has 16 amino acids. J gave up 0 bases and V 0 bases, and 3 bases lay outside the gene matches. CDR1 SEHNR and CDR2 FQNEAQ come from the germline V gene (reference sequence). This entry belongs to a study of spatial heterogeneity in lung cancer. A distinct unique molecular identifier was carried by each TCR cDNA molecule. TCRdb re-analysed the 5' RACE reads in MiXCR, keeping a single row per CDR3 protein. The sample lists around 11,000 distinct CDR3 sequences, 6.3% occurring once. Time point of the sample: sample taken at primary tumor resection. The input material, whole RNA from tumor, nontumor lung or frozen PBMC, was sequenced unsorted. Donation came from around 77 patients with untreated early-stage non-small cell lung cancer.

Here the sequenced sample was PBMCs, taken at surgery. The chain combines TRBV7-9 with TRBJ2-3; 7 bases fit TRBD2. The sequence derives from a male donor with early-stage non-small cell lung cancer. The CDR3 DNA is TGTGCCAGCAGCTTAGCGGCTAGCGGAAGCACAGATACGCAGTATTTT. Encoded protein: CASSLAASGSTDTQYF.